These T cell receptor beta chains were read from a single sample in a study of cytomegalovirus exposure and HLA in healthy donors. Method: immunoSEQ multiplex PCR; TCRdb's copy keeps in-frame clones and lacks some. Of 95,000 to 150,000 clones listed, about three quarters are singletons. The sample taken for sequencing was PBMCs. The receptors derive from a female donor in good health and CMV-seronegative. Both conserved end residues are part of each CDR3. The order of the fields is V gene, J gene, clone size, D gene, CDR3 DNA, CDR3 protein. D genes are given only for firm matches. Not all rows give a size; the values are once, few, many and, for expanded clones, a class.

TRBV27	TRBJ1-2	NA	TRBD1	TGTGCCAGCCGGGGACAGGGGAGCTATGGCTACACCTTC	CASRGQGSYGYTF
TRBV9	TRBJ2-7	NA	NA	TGTGCCAGCAGCGTAGGGGACATAGGACTCTACGAGCAGTACTTC	CASSVGDIGLYEQYF
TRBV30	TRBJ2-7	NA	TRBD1	TGTGCCTGGAGTATCAACAGGGGGCCGTACGAGCAGTACTTC	CAWSINRGPYEQYF
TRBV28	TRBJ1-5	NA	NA	TGTGCCAGCAGTGGGGAGTCCCAGCCCCAGCATTTT	CASSGESQPQHF
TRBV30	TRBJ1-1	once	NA	TGTGCCTGGAGGGAGGGAGTGGAAGCTTTCTTT	CAWREGVEAFF
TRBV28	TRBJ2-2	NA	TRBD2	TGTGCCAGCACTACTAGCGGGACGTCCACCGGGGAGCTGTTTTTT	CASTTSGTSTGELFF
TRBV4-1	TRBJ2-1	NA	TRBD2	TGCGCCAGCAGCCAGCGGGGCGGGGGAGGTTACAATGAGCAGTTCTTC	CASSQRGGGGYNEQFF
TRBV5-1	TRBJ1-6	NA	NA	TGCGCCAGCAGCGTAGGACAAAATAATTCACCCCTCCACTTT	CASSVGQNNSPLHF
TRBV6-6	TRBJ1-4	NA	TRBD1	TGTGCCAGCTGGGTACAGGGGGCATGGGAAAAACTGTTTTTT	CASWVQGAWEKLFF
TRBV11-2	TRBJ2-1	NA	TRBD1	TGTGCCAGCAGCTTAGCGGGACAGGGTCATGAGCAGTTCTTC	CASSLAGQGHEQFF
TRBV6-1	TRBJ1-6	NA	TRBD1	TGTGCCAGCAGCTCGGACAGGCATTCACCCCTCCACTTT	CASSSDRHSPLHF
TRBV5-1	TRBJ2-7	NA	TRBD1	TGCGCCAGCGGGGTGACAGGGAACGACGAGCAGTACTTC	CASGVTGNDEQYF
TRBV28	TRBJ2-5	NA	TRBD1	TGTGCCAGCAGTTTCCTACCCGGGACAGGGGTAAAAAAGACCCAGTACTTC	CASSFLPGTGVKKTQYF
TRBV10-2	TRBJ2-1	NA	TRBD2	TGCGCCAGCAGTCCTTTTGCGGGGGGAAGACTCAATGAGCAGTTCTTC	CASSPFAGGRLNEQFF
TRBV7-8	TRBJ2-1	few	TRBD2	TGTGCCAGCAGCTCCCCTCGACTAGCGGGAGGCCCGGGTGAGCAGTTCTTC	CASSSPRLAGGPGEQFF
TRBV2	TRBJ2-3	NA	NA	TGTGCCAGCAGTGAGGTGGGCCGCACAGATACGCAGTATTTT	CASSEVGRTDTQYF
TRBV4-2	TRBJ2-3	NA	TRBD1	TGTGCCAGCAGCCCCCCCGGGACAGTCCTCACAGATACGCAGTATTTT	CASSPPGTVLTDTQYF
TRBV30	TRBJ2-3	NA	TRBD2	TGTGCCTGGACCGAGGGGAATAGCGGGGGCACAGATACGCAGTATTTT	CAWTEGNSGGTDTQYF
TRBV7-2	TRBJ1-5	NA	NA	TGTGCCAGCAGCCTCCAGGGGACTACCTTCAATCAGCCCCAGCATTTT	CASSLQGTTFNQPQHF
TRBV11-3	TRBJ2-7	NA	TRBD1	TGTGCCAGCAGTCGGGACAGGGGATACGAGCAGTACTTC	CASSRDRGYEQYF
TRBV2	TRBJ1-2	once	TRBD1	TGTGCCAGCAGAAATCCGGACAGGCTTCCGGGCTACACCTTC	CASRNPDRLPGYTF
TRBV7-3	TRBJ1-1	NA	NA	TGTGCCAGCAGCTTAAGGGGCGAGGTGGCTGAAGCTTTCTTT	CASSLRGEVAEAFF
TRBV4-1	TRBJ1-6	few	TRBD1	TGCGCCAGCAGCAGAGGACAGGGGGGATCCTATAATTCACCCCTCCACTTT	CASSRGQGGSYNSPLHF
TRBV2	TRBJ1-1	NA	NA	TGTGCCAGCAGTGAAGGGCGGCCGGCGGCCTCTGGCACTGAAGCTTTCTTT	CASSEGRPAASGTEAFF
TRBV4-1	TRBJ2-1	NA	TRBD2	TGCGCCAGCAGCCAGGGACTAGCGGGGGACTCCTACAATGAGCAGTTCTTC	CASSQGLAGDSYNEQFF
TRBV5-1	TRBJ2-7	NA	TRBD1	TGCGCCAGCAGCTTGGGCACAGGGGGCGAATTCGACGAGCAGTACTTC	CASSLGTGGEFDEQYF
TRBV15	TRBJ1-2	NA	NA	TGTGCCACCAGCCACTATCATTTCGATGGCTACACCTTC	CATSHYHFDGYTF
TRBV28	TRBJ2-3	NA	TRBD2	TGTGCCAGCAGCCTCCCGGGACTAGCAACAGATACGCAGTATTTT	CASSLPGLATDTQYF
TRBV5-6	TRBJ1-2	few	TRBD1	TGTGCCAGCAGCTTGGGAAGAGGGACAGGAGTCTATGGCTACACCTTC	CASSLGRGTGVYGYTF
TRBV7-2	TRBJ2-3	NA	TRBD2	TGTGCCAGCAGCCCCCCCCGGGGGGGCGCAGATACGCAGTATTTT	CASSPPRGGADTQYF
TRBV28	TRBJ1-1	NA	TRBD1	TGTGCCAGCACCCCGGCGACAGGGGTGAACACTGAAGCTTTCTTT	CASTPATGVNTEAFF
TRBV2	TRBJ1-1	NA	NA	TGTGCCAGCAGTGAATTGAGCGCCGGGGACACTGAAGCTTTCTTT	CASSELSAGDTEAFF
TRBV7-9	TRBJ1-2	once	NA	TGTGCCAGCAACCCCCAGGGAGGCGGCTATGGCTACACCTTC	CASNPQGGGYGYTF
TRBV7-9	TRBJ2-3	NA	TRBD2	TGTGCCAGCAGCATCGCCCTAACTAGCGGGAAAACAGATACGCAGTATTTT	CASSIALTSGKTDTQYF
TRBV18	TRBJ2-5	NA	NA	TGTGCCAGCTCACCCTTGGAGACCCAGTACTTC	CASSPLETQYF
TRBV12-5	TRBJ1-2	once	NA	TGTGCTAGTGGTTTCAGGGGCCAGGGATTATTTTATGGCTACACCTTC	CASGFRGQGLFYGYTF
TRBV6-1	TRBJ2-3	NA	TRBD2	TGTGCCAGTATAGCGGGATTCACAGATACGCAGTATTTT	CASIAGFTDTQYF
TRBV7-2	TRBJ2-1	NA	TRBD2	TGTGCCAGCAGCTTATGGGTACTAGCGGTTGCCAATGAGCAGTTCTTC	CASSLWVLAVANEQFF
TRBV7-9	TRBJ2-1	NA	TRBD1	TGTGCCGGACAGGGGGCCTCGCTAGCCAAGACTGGTGAGCAGTTCTTC	CAGQGASLAKTGEQFF
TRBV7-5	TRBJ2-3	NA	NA	TGTGCCAGAAGCTTAGGGGGCGGACAGGGGAGCACAGATACGCAGTATTTT	CARSLGGGQGSTDTQYF
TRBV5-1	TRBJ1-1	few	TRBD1	TGCGCCAGCAGGGCTGGACAGGGGGGGATTGCTGAAGCTTTCTTT	CASRAGQGGIAEAFF
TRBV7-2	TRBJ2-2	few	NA	TGTGCCAGCAGCCCGACGGGTGGGGAGCTGTTTTTT	CASSPTGGELFF
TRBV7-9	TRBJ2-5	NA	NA	TGTGCCAGCAGCTTAGCGGGGGCAGGGGATGAGACCCAGTACTTC	CASSLAGAGDETQYF
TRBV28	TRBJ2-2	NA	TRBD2	TGTGCCGCTGGGGGTAGCGGGACCACCGGGGAGCTGTTTTTT	CAAGGSGTTGELFF
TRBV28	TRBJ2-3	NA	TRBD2	TGTGCCAGCAGTTCGCTAGCGGGAGCACGAGATACGCAGTATTTT	CASSSLAGARDTQYF